This TCR beta chain was sequenced during a study of human T cells and chemical hapten exposure. As for the study in general: There were weekly diphenylcyclopropenone doses to the scalp for patients throughout the roughly 24-week study. Patches that contained 0.01% DPC were applied to the upper back and read at 6 days.

The time point denotes: pre-sensitization, week 0. Documented treatment: therapeutic diphenylcyclopropenone sensitization with weekly scalp DPC. The CDR3 sequence is 13 residues long. Germline-derived CDR1 and CDR2 are MDHEN and SYDVKM. V was clipped by 9 bases and J by 6 bases, with 17 bases between them. TCRdb passed the RACE reads through MiXCR, listing each CDR3 protein once. The sample yields 350,000 to 400,000 distinct CDR3 sequences, 5.1% seen once. The receptor was derived from a woman in her forties or fifties with alopecia areata. Some clones in this sample may be carry-over from other donors' samples. The chain employs TRBV28 and TRBJ1-2; a weak D match, TRBD1 (5 bases). This material consisted of whole blood, taken in connection with sensitization to the hapten diphenylcyclopropenone (DPC). CDR3 residues: CASADGGINGYTF. The CDR3 nucleotides read TGTGCCAGTGCAGACGGGGGGATTAATGGCTACACCTTC.